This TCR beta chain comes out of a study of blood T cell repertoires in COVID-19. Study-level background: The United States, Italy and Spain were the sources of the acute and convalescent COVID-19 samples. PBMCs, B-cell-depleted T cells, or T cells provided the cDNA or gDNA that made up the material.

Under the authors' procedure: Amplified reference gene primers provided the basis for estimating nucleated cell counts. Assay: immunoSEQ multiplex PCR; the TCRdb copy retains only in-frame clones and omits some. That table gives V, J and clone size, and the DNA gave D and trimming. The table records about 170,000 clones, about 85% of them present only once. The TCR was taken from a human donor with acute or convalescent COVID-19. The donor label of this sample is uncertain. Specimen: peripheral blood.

CDR3 loop: CAWSVAASGNTIYF. The CDR3 DNA is TGTGCCTGGAGTGTAGCCGCCTCTGGAAACACCATATATTTT. V gene TRBV30 combines with J gene TRBJ1-3; D is ambiguous. V was pared by 0 bases and J by 0 bases, with 6 bases between. Germline V gene lookup returns CDR1 GTSNPN and CDR2 SVGIG (reference sequence). The CDR3 covers 14 residues.